This is a list of T cell receptor beta chains from one sample in a study of T cell responses to AZD1222 COVID-19 vaccine. TCRdb keeps only in-frame clones here, not all; method: immunoSEQ multiplex PCR. Counted here are 100,000 to 120,000 clones, about 81% occurring once; the ten biggest clones make up less than 5%. Sequenced material: peripheral blood, taken on day 0 of AZD1222 vaccination. The source is an adult in good health. Each CDR3 is given with its conserved first and last residue. The order of the fields is clone size, D gene, J gene, V gene, CDR3 protein, CDR3 DNA. A D gene is named only where the DNA matches it firmly. Rows may omit the clone size; those that give it use once, few, many or a size class.

clone_size: -; d_call: -; j_call: TRBJ2-7; v_call: TRBV4-3; cdr3_aa: CASSQDSGTEYEQYF; cdr3_nt: TGCGCCAGCAGCCAAGATTCCGGGACTGAGTACGAGCAGTACTTC
clone_size: -; d_call: -; j_call: TRBJ1-2; v_call: TRBV5-1; cdr3_aa: CASSLAVIDGYTF; cdr3_nt: TGCGCCAGCAGCTTGGCCGTTATTGATGGCTACACCTTC
clone_size: -; d_call: -; j_call: TRBJ1-5; v_call: TRBV19; cdr3_aa: CASRGSNQPQHF; cdr3_nt: TGTGCCAGTAGGGGAAGCAATCAGCCCCAGCATTTT
clone_size: once; d_call: TRBD1; j_call: TRBJ2-4; v_call: TRBV2; cdr3_aa: CASSEDRGLAKNIQYF; cdr3_nt: TGTGCCAGCAGTGAGGACAGGGGACTAGCCAAAAACATTCAGTACTTC
clone_size: -; d_call: -; j_call: TRBJ1-5; v_call: TRBV2; cdr3_aa: CASTSQLGLPNQPQHF; cdr3_nt: TGTGCCAGCACCTCACAACTCGGCCTCCCCAATCAGCCCCAGCATTTT
clone_size: few; d_call: TRBD2; j_call: TRBJ2-7; v_call: TRBV11-2; cdr3_aa: CASRPLAGGLWNYEQYF; cdr3_nt: TGTGCCAGCAGGCCACTAGCGGGAGGGTTGTGGAACTACGAGCAGTACTTC
clone_size: -; d_call: -; j_call: TRBJ2-7; v_call: TRBV7-2; cdr3_aa: CASSSPGHQYEQYF; cdr3_nt: TGTGCCAGCAGTTCTCCGGGACACCAATACGAGCAGTACTTC
clone_size: -; d_call: -; j_call: TRBJ2-3; v_call: TRBV28; cdr3_aa: CASSSPTDTQYF; cdr3_nt: TGTGCCAGCAGTTCCCCCACAGATACGCAGTATTTT
clone_size: -; d_call: -; j_call: TRBJ1-1; v_call: TRBV19; cdr3_aa: CASHGGGDTENTEAFF; cdr3_nt: TGTGCCAGCCACGGTGGGGGCGACACAGAGAACACTGAAGCTTTCTTT
clone_size: -; d_call: -; j_call: TRBJ1-1; v_call: TRBV5-1; cdr3_aa: CASSLAPVNTEAFF; cdr3_nt: TGCGCCAGCAGCTTGGCCCCCGTGAACACTGAAGCTTTCTTT
clone_size: -; d_call: -; j_call: TRBJ1-3; v_call: TRBV19; cdr3_aa: CASSIGGGNTIYF; cdr3_nt: TGTGCCAGTAGTATAGGCGGAGGAAACACCATATATTTT